Described below is a single TCR beta chain sequence and its context. Its antigen is currently unknown. PBMCs served as the source from which CD4+ and CD8+ T cells were sorted. The data derive from a study of CD8+ T cells in alopecia areata. TCR sequencing used cDNA made by reverse transcription of extracted RNA. The assay was immunoSEQ multiplex PCR, and TCRdb's table has in-frame clones only and misses some. The sample has 200,000 to 250,000 clones; 45% to 70% are singletons. CDR1 MNHEY and CDR2 SMNVEV come from the germline V gene (reference sequence). J gave up 4 bases and V 5 bases, and 6 bases lay outside the gene matches. This CDR3 contains 14 residues. Study outcomes and limitations: Lesional scalp, especially alopecia totalis/universalis, showed higher clonality than normal scalp. Resident alphabeta T-cell populations of normal skin are likewise subject to sequencing in scalp samples.

This receptor was obtained from a human donor in good health. V usage is TRBV27 and J usage is TRBJ1-1, with 8 nucleotides matching TRBD1. The sample comprised CD8+ T cells sorted from blood. CDR3 coding DNA: TGTGCCAGCAGTCTAGGACAGGGCGTCACTGAAGCTTTCTTT. As protein: CASSLGQGVTEAFF.